The 9 T cell receptor beta chains below come from one sample, sequenced in a study of naive CD8 T cells in extremely preterm neonates listed by TCRdb under 2017. Four or five elective full-term cesarean deliveries at roughly 36-42 weeks of gestation, with no labor and no rupture of membranes, were the source of the term cord blood. The library was generated by the immunoSEQ multiplex PCR assay. TCRdb mirrors the immuneACCESS table, restricted to in-frame sequences. Some clones are absent from its copies; in checked studies, under half trace to an unresolved V gene, and the reason for the others is unknown. Across this sample there are about 7,500 clones, with 95% to 98% seen only once. Around 0.36% of the sample lies in the top ten. Sample: naive CD8+ T cells from cord blood. These receptors were taken from a newborn in good health.

The chain employs TRBV2 and TRBJ2-7, with TRBD1 matching over 10 bases. The germline V gene encodes CDR1 SNHLY and CDR2 FYNNEI. V lost 8 bases to trimming and J lost 4 bases; unmatched junction nucleotides: 8. The CDR3 has 14 residues. The CDR3 protein is CASPPGQGRYEQYF. DNA for the CDR3: TGTGCCAGCCCTCCGGGACAGGGGCGATACGAGCAGTACTTC.

The chain recombines TRBV4-3 with TRBJ2-1; 8 nucleotides align to TRBD1. V shed 0 bases, J shed 7 bases, and the junction held 14 bases outside the gene matches. The CDR3 spans 18 residues. Germline assignment: CDR1 LGHNA and CDR2 YSLEER. Here the CDR3 DNA reads TGCGCCAGCAGCCAAGATCGGGCAGGGGGCAATACAAGGAATGAGCAGTTCTTC. As protein: CASSQDRAGGNTRNEQFF.

This chain connects TRBV4-1 to TRBJ1-1; 9 nucleotides match TRBD1. There are 16 residues in the CDR3. V was pared by 4 bases and J by 7 bases, with 13 bases of the junction left unmatched. Germline loops: CDR1 MGHRA, CDR2 YSYEKL. As DNA, the CDR3 is TGCGCCAGCAGCCCCGATCAATCCGGGACAGGGCTTGAAGCTTTCTTT. This translates into CASSPDQSGTGLEAFF.

The J gene is TRBJ1-5, the V gene TRBV13; D is undetermined. Trimming pared 2 bases from V and 7 bases from J, leaving 15 bases between. CDR3 length: 15 amino acids. Germline CDR1 reads PRHDT; CDR2 reads FYEKMQ (reference sequence). This CDR3 is CASSLSGAVGQPQHF. The CDR3 nucleotides read TGTGCCAGCAGCTTAAGTGGAGCGGTAGGGCAGCCCCAGCATTTT. Full variable domain (missing parts from reference TRBV13 and TRBJ1-5): AAGVIQSPRHLIKEKRETATLKCYPIPRHDTVYWYQQGPGQDPQFLISFYEKMQSDKGSIPDRFSAQQFSDYHSELNMSSLELGDSALYFCASSLSGAVGQPQHFGDGTRLSIL.

The gene calls are TRBV13 and TRBJ2-3, with 7 nucleotides matching TRBD2. CDR3 size: 16 residues. Germline V gene sequence: CDR1 PRHDT, CDR2 FYEKMQ (reference sequence). Trimming took 5 bases from V and 2 from J; bases not matched to a gene: 10. Written as DNA, the CDR3 is TGTGCCAGCAGCCCCCTTGGAGCGGGATTCACAGATACGCAGTATTTT. Its protein product is CASSPLGAGFTDTQYF. The full variable domain, with the rest looked up from reference TRBV13 and TRBJ2-3, is AAGVIQSPRHLIKEKRETATLKCYPIPRHDTVYWYQQGPGQDPQFLISFYEKMQSDKGSIPDRFSAQQFSDYHSELNMSSLELGDSALYFCASSPLGAGFTDTQYFGPGTRLTVL.

This sequence joins TRBV28 and TRBJ1-4; no clear D gene. Germline-derived CDR1 and CDR2 are MDHEN and SYDVKM. Trimming left V 3 bases short and J 3 bases short, with 8 bases between. The CDR3 has 14 amino acids. Here the CDR3 DNA reads TGTGCCAGCAGTTTGATGATAGCTAATGAAAAACTGTTTTTT. It specifies CASSLMIANEKLFF.

Of note for this clone: Mismatch with germline at one junction end may stem from a read error. The genes are TRBV7-7 and TRBJ2-7; 15 bases fit TRBD2. The CDR3 is 16 residues long. Germline V gives CDR1 SSHAT, CDR2 FNYEAQ (reference sequence). CDR3 protein: CASSFGLAGGNYEQYF. For the CDR3, the DNA is TGTGCTAGCAGTTTTGGACTAGCGGGGGGGAACTACGAGCAGTACTTC.

The gene calls are TRBV2 and TRBJ2-5, with 10 bases aligning to TRBD2. After removal of 7 bases from V and 7 bases from J, the junction contained 9 bases not matched to a gene. The germline gives CDR1 SNHLY, CDR2 FYNNEI. The CDR3 consists of 14 residues. CDR3 amino acids: CASIERGGLPTQYF. The CDR3 DNA reads as TGTGCCAGCATCGAGCGGGGGGGCCTCCCGACCCAGTACTTC.

The chain combines TRBV7-6 with TRBJ2-1; a possible D gene is TRBD2 (5 bases). The CDR3 sequence is 13 residues long. Trimming left V 5 bases short and J 3 bases short, with 8 bases between. CDR1 SGHVS and CDR2 FNYEAQ come from the germline V gene. DNA for the CDR3: TGTGCCAGCAGCGGCCGGGACTACAATGAGCAGTTCTTC. Translated, it gives CASSGRDYNEQFF.